This T cell receptor (beta chain) was profiled in a study of cytomegalovirus exposure and HLA in healthy donors. Study-level points and caveats: A later analysis linked a missense variant in DCLRE1C to the trimming of TCR beta V and J genes. Accounts indicate the classifier identified cytomegalovirus status with strong specificity and sensitivity. What a later analysis showed was that several of the most significant clusters appeared linked to common viral pathogens. A later analysis showed that HLA-associated TCR beta chains had undergone more clonal expansion than equally common others.

Details on this clone: Antigen specificity is unknown.

The CDR3 totals 10 residues. V lost 4 bases, J lost 7 bases, and 8 bases lay in between. In germline, CDR1 is DFQATT, CDR2 SNEGSKA (reference sequence). The PCR made use of 60 Vbeta and 13 Jbeta primers. Only in-frame clones appear in the TCRdb table, and some are missing; sequencing was by immunoSEQ multiplex PCR. The data show 85,000 to 100,000 clones, with approximately 82% seen just once and approximately 3.7% held by the top ten. The chain is built from TRBV20-1 and TRBJ2-7; D uncertain. This clonotype was sampled from a female donor in good health and CMV-seropositive. Input material: PBMCs. CDR3 DNA: TGCAGTGCTACCAGGAAGGAGCAGTACTTC. Translating it yields CSATRKEQYF.